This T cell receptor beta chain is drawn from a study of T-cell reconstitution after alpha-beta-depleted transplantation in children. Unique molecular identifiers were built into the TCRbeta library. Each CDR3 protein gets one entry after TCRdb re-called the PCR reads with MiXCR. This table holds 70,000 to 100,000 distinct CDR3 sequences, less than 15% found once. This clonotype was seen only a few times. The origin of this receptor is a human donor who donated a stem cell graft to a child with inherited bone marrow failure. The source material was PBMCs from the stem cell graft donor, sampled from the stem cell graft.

The CDR3: CASSVSGVAGELFF. The CDR3 DNA follows: TGTGCCAGCAGCGTATCGGGGGTGGCCGGGGAGCTGTTTTTT. The rearrangement joins TRBV9 to TRBJ2-2, with TRBD2 as a possible D gene (6 bases). V was pared by 1 base and J by 6 bases, with 10 bases between. Germline V lookup: CDR1 SGDLS, CDR2 YYNGEE. The CDR3 length is 14 residues.